The text below deals with one T cell receptor (beta chain). Its antigen has not been determined. Nothing much larger sits one base from this clone, and base qualities are not available. TCRbeta CDR3 regions were amplified from genomic DNA by means of the immunoSEQ Assay, a bias-controlled multiplex PCR. Per the authors' processing: The number of nucleated cells in each sample was estimated by amplification of reference gene primers within the assay. To quantify the absolute abundance of each unique TCRbeta CDR3 rearrangement, sequence reads were collapsed and filtered. For each sample, productive Simpson clonality was calculated as the square root of Simpson's diversity index across productive rearrangements. Here the immuneACCESS table is served through TCRdb, limited to in-frame sequences with V and J called. Missing clones are a known gap in these copies; in checked studies unresolved V genes cover under half, and the rest lacks a known reason. V and J calls and clone size are as listed in that table; D and trimming were resolved from the DNA. The sample contains 85,000 to 130,000 clones, more than 80% of them found a single time. The ten largest clonotypes hold around 14% of the sample.

This entry comes from a study of blood T cell repertoires in COVID-19 (dated by TCRdb to about 2020). About the investigation overall: Samples from collaborators originated in the United States, Italy and Spain and spanned both the acute and convalescent phases of COVID-19. The material from the prospective study consisted of cDNA or gDNA derived from T cells, B-cell-depleted T cells, or PBMCs. Deeply sampled blood TCRbeta repertoires from subjects exposed to, actively infected with, or recovered from COVID-19 were included in the dataset. The repertoires were released in a freely available public database intended as a resource for research on the immune response to SARS-CoV-2. Samples were obtained from the ongoing ImmuneRACE study (first 160 participants) and from over 1,000 subjects provided by 6 global collaborators. A de-identified subject ID, COVID-19 status, age in years and sex were almost always included in the sample metadata. Where HLA class I and class II types were available, the types were taken from metadata supplied by the sample provider, not from assay-based typing.

Including the terminal cysteine and phenylalanine, the CDR3 comprises 14 residues. The only DNA kept is the CDR3, 42 bases in frame from the first base. Via the germline V gene, CDR1 is MNHEY and CDR2 SVGAGI. Trimming removed 4 bases from V and 9 bases from J; the gene matches leave 8 bases unexplained. What the work shows at the level of the full study, not this receptor alone: Clinical and demographic metadata were provided uncurated, with the amount varying by source and participant.

The collaborating institutions used their own protocols to collect whole blood in K2EDTA tubes. For TCRbeta analysis, collaborators shipped samples as frozen whole blood, isolated PBMCs, or DNA extracted from either of those sample types. The TCR sequence derives from a woman aged 55-69 years with acute or convalescent COVID-19. The specimen sequenced was peripheral blood. The rearrangement combines TRBV6-5 with TRBJ2-7; a stretch of 11 junction bases matches TRBD1. The DNA sequence reads TGTGCCAGCAGTTCTCCGGGACAGGGGGTTGGGCAGTACTTC. This codes for CASSSPGQGVGQYF.